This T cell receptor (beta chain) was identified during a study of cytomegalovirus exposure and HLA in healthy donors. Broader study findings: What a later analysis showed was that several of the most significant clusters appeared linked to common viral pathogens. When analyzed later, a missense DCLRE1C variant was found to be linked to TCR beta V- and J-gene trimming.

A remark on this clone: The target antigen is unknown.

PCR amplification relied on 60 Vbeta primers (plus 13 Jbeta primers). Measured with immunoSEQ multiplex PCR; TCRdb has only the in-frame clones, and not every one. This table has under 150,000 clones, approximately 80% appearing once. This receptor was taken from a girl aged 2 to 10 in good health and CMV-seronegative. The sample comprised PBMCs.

The CDR3 DNA reads as TGTGCCAGCAGTTCCCACTTTTTCCCCTCCTACGAGCAGTACTTC. It translates to CASSSHFFPSYEQYF. The rearrangement joins TRBV2 to TRBJ2-7; D not resolved. V lost 5 bases and J lost 0, with 14 bases in between. CDR1 and CDR2 from the germline V gene are SNHLY and FYNNEI. The CDR3 consists of 15 residues.